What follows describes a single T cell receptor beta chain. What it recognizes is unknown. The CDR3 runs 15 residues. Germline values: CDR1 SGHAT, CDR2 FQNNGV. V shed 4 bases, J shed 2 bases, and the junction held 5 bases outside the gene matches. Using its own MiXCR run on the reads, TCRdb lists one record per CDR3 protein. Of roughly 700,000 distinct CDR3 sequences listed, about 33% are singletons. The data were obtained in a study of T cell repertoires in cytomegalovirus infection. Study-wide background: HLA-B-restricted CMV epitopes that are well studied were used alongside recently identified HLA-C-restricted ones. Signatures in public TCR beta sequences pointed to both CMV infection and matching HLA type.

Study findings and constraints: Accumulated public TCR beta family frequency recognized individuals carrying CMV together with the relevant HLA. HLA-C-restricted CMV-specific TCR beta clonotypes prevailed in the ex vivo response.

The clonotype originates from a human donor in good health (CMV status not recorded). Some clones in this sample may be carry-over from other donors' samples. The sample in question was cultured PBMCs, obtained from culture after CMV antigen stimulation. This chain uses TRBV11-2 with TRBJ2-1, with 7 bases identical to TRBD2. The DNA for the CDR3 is TGTGCCAGCAGCTCCTTACGGGGGGCCTACAATGAGCAGTTCTTC. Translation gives CASSSLRGAYNEQFF.